The rows below give T cell receptor beta chains drawn from one sample of a study of T cells in Graves' hyperthyroidism and ophthalmopathy. TCRdb called the multiplex PCR reads again in MiXCR, with one record for every CDR3 protein. The repertoire holds approximately 420,000 distinct CDR3 sequences, with roughly 13% as singletons. Source material: blood. These TCRs come from a woman younger than 30 with Graves' hyperthyroidism. Each CDR3 is given with its conserved first and last residue. Only part of the rows carry a size: once, few, many, or a class if the clone is expanded.

clone_size j_call v_call cdr3_aa
NA TRBJ1-2 TRBV12-3/TRBV12-4 CASLGIGKSNYGYAF
many TRBJ2-5 TRBV6-1 CASSLGVLEETQYF
NA TRBJ2-1 TRBV5-6 CASSLGQGDEQFF
NA TRBJ1-1 TRBV3-1 CASSPLAGDSWLSAAFF
many TRBJ2-2 TRBV12-3/TRBV12-4 CASGLGRNTGELFF
many TRBJ2-7 TRBV20-1 CSASGDSYEQYF
few TRBJ2-7 TRBV5-5 CASSLGIGDYTSYEQYF
few TRBJ2-2 TRBV11-3 CASSLNGDTGELFF
many TRBJ2-1 TRBV28 CASRDRGNEQFF
many TRBJ1-1 TRBV20-1 CSARDGTSTGPLGAFF
many TRBJ2-5 TRBV2 CASRPVPESLAETQYF
few TRBJ2-7 TRBV6-5 CASSYGLAGGGYEQYF
many TRBJ2-5 TRBV11-2 CASSSGREGSIETQYF
NA TRBJ2-1 TRBV19 CASSSQRGGAAYNEQFF
NA TRBJ2-1 TRBV30 CAWSVGAYNEQFF
many TRBJ2-2 TRBV27 CASSFRTGTGELFF
many TRBJ1-2 TRBV28 CASDLHPRGRHGYTF
many TRBJ1-1 TRBV28 CASSLNQGYGNTEAFF
few TRBJ2-5 TRBV6-5 CASSFPLAGVQETQYF
many TRBJ2-3 TRBV4-1 CASSQEHGTQYF
once TRBJ2-3 TRBV4-2 CASSQERNQRSTDTQYF
few TRBJ2-7 TRBV27 CASTPQGASSYEQYF
many TRBJ2-4 TRBV2 CASTDGTEKNIQYF
NA TRBJ2-1 TRBV24-1 CATSETPLGLAGADEQFF
many TRBJ1-2 TRBV6-1 CASSSDRVNGYTF
many TRBJ2-3 TRBV6-1 CASSSPSGGLTDTQYF
few TRBJ2-5 TRBV19 CASSRGRGQETQYF
NA TRBJ1-5 TRBV28 CASGSGALNQPQHF
many TRBJ2-1 TRBV7-6 CASSLRLAGKTIYNEQFF
many TRBJ1-6 TRBV27 CASSLRAHNSPLHF
many TRBJ2-5 TRBV11-2 CASSYLAGLWETQYF
few TRBJ1-4 TRBV28 CASSLYPRTEKIATNEKLFF
many TRBJ2-3 TRBV12-3/TRBV12-4 CASRIYRGLVTDTQYF
many TRBJ2-7 TRBV12-5 CASGLVLGRVAYEQYF
many TRBJ2-1 TRBV5-1 CASSEASGRFNEQFF
many TRBJ2-3 TRBV11-2 CASRTPGRGLHTDTQYF
many TRBJ2-1 TRBV2 CASSLEAGASSYNEQFF
many TRBJ1-1 TRBV27 CASSPLPGQENTEAFF
NA TRBJ1-2 TRBV2 CASSRTTANYGYTF
many TRBJ2-1 TRBV7-2 CASSSTRYNEQFF
many TRBJ1-2 TRBV2 CASSEADRLNYGYTF
few TRBJ2-7 TRBV7-9 CASSLVGITYEQYF
NA TRBJ1-4 TRBV4-2 CASSQDAHPTGGNEKLFF
many TRBJ2-7 TRBV6-1 CASSTVSRGGSYEQYF
few TRBJ2-7 TRBV28 CASSLPHRGTSYEQYF
NA TRBJ2-2 TRBV28 CASIADRNTGELFF
NA TRBJ2-1 TRBV11-2 CASSRAGTYNEQFF
few TRBJ1-2 TRBV2 CASSEWQGRTF